This T cell receptor (beta chain) was captured in a study of blood T cell repertoires in COVID-19. Study as a whole: Researchers got acute and convalescent COVID-19 samples from the United States, Italy and Spain. T cells, B-cell-depleted T cells, or PBMCs supplied cDNA or gDNA.

This clone showed up just once. In the study's own analysis: Reference gene primer amplification in the assay estimated nucleated cell counts. Repertoires were generated with immunoSEQ multiplex PCR, while TCRdb's copy carries only in-frame clones and drops some. V and J calls plus clone size are reproduced from that table; the DNA served to infer D and trimming. This table holds about 90,000 clones, about 90% found once. The germline V gene encodes CDR1 SGHDT and CDR2 YYEEEE. The ends were cut back, 1 base at V and 6 bases at J, with 16 bases in the middle. The CDR3 loop spans 16 amino acids. The sequence derives from a human donor with active COVID-19. The donor label of this sample is uncertain. The sample consisted of peripheral blood. The chain joins TRBV5-6 to TRBJ2-2; D gene ambiguous. DNA for the CDR3: TGTGCCAGCAGCTTGCTACCTCAAGTAGTACCCGGGGAGCTGTTTTTT. It specifies CASSLLPQVVPGELFF.